Listed here are 9 T cell receptor beta chains from one sample, sequenced in a study of blood T cells in healthy people across ages. Primers used in a second PCR of about 6 to 12 cycles were a sample-barcoded 5' primer and a J-beta primer mix. MiXCR was run by TCRdb on the 5' RACE reads, yielding one entry per CDR3 protein. This sample has 870,000 or so distinct CDR3 sequences; less than 35% occur once, and the top ten carry 17%. The sequencing input was blood. These receptors all come from an elderly woman in good health.

This clonotype occurred once. A much larger clonotype is one base distant, so this may be a read error. The chain employs TRBV12-3 or TRBV12-4 and TRBJ2-2, with 7 bases identical to TRBD1. The CDR3 extends over 15 amino acids. In nucleotides, the CDR3 is TGTGCCAGCAGGCGAGGGGGCGCGAACACCGGGGAGCTGATTTTT. Amino acid sequence: CASRRGGANTGELIF.

This clonotype was seen only a few times. The chain carries TRBV6-6 and TRBJ1-1, with D hard to call. The CDR3 sequence is 14 residues long. V gave up 5 bases and J gave up 3 bases, with 13 bases separating them. Germline V lookup: CDR1 MNHNY, CDR2 SVGAGI (reference sequence). The CDR3 DNA reads TGTGCCAGCAGTGGACGACGGGGTTACACTGAAGCTTTCTTT. It specifies CASSGRRGYTEAFF.

This clonotype has ten or more counts. This rearrangement joins TRBV5-1 to TRBJ2-3; D is unresolved. CDR3 length equals 13 residues. V was shortened by 6 bases and J by 2 bases, with 10 bases between the two germline ends. Germline V CDR1 and CDR2: SGHRS, YFSETQ. CDR3 residues: CASKVPPTDTQYF. In nucleotides, the CDR3 is TGCGCCAGCAAGGTACCCCCCACAGATACGCAGTATTTT.

This clonotype has a handful of counts. The rearrangement uses TRBV6-5 and TRBJ1-2; 8 bases are a match to TRBD1. Germline assignment: CDR1 MNHEY and CDR2 SVGAGI. With V trimmed by 2 bases and J by 4 bases, 6 bases remained unmatched. This CDR3 has 15 amino acids. The CDR3 region has the DNA TGTGCCAGCAGTTACACGGGACAGGTGTTCTATGGCTACACCTTC. Its translation: CASSYTGQVFYGYTF.

The rearrangement links TRBV7-9 to TRBJ1-4; no clear D gene. CDR3 length: 14 residues. Germline CDR1 SEHNR, CDR2 FQNEAQ (reference sequence). The ends were cut back, 1 base at V and 8 bases at J, with 11 bases in the middle. The CDR3 region is CASSLGESGEKLFF. The CDR3 bases are TGTGCCAGCAGCTTAGGAGAATCGGGCGAAAAACTGTTTTTT.

For this clonotype: With a much larger clone just one base away, this may be a read error. V gene TRBV20-1 combines with J gene TRBJ2-1; TRBD1 might be the D (5 bases). The germline V gene encodes CDR1 DFQATT and CDR2 SNEGSKA (reference sequence). V lost 3 bases, J lost 9 bases, and 18 bases lay in between. The CDR3 is 14 residues long. This CDR3 reads CSARSGQGTSEQFF. As DNA, the CDR3 is TGCAGTGCTAGGTCAGGGCAAGGTACGAGTGAGCAGTTCTTC.

Note on this clonotype: A read error may be the cause here, since a much bigger clone is one base away. This chain links TRBV7-2 with TRBJ2-7; D ambiguous. The CDR3 extends over 12 amino acids. The V gene's germline CDR1 is SGHTA and CDR2 FQGNSA. V was trimmed by 5 bases and J by 7 bases, leaving 12 bases between them. In DNA form, the CDR3 reads TGTGCCAGCAGCCATCTAAAGAATGAGCAGTACTTC. Protein: CASSHLKNEQYF.

A few counts support this clonotype. This may come from a read error, since a much larger clone is one base off. The chain is built from TRBV20-1 and TRBJ1-2, with unresolved D. The length of the CDR3 is 11 residues. CDR1 and CDR2 (germline): DFQATT, SNEGSKA (reference sequence). V gave up 5 bases and J gave up 4 bases, with 8 bases separating them. CDR3 loop: CSAWGSYGYTF. CDR3 in DNA: TGCAGTGCTTGGGGTAGCTATGGCTACACCTTC.

This clonotype was detected ten times or more. The gene calls are TRBV4-2 and TRBJ2-1; a possible D gene is TRBD2 (6 bases). Per germline, CDR1 LGHNA and CDR2 YNFKEQ. Trimming removed 1 base from V and 7 bases from J, with 20 bases in between. CDR3 length equals 17 residues. The CDR3 DNA sequence: TGTGCCAGCAGCCAAGTGGGGAGGAACGGGGGAGAGAATGAGCAGTTCTTC. Encoded protein: CASSQVGRNGGENEQFF.